The source of this T cell receptor beta chain is a study of blood T cell repertoires in COVID-19 (dated by TCRdb to 2020 to 2021). In terms of the full investigation: Samples covering the acute and convalescent phases of COVID-19 were provided by collaborators in the United States, Italy and Spain. The material from the prospective study consisted of cDNA or gDNA derived from T cells, B-cell-depleted T cells, or PBMCs. Deeply sampled blood TCRbeta repertoires from subjects exposed to, actively infected with, or recovered from COVID-19 were included in the dataset. The repertoires were released in a freely available public database meant as a resource for research on the immune response to SARS-CoV-2. Samples were obtained from the ongoing ImmuneRACE study (first 160 participants) and from about 1,300 subjects provided by 6 global collaborators. Sample metadata almost always included a de-identified subject ID, COVID-19 status, age in years and sex. Where available, HLA class I and class II types were taken from metadata supplied by the sample provider and were not determined by assay-based typing. The investigation overall reported the following: Clinical and demographic metadata were provided uncurated, with the amount varying by source and participant.

The CDR3 covers 15 residues, taking in both the cysteine and the phenylalanine. Only CDR3 DNA is held: 45 bases, read in frame from base 1. V and J are trimmed by 3 bases and 2 bases, and the gene matches miss 4 bases of the junction. CDR1 is given as MNHNS and CDR2 as SASEGT, both from the germline V gene. Each collaborating institution followed its own protocols to collect whole blood in K2EDTA tubes. For TCRbeta analysis, collaborators shipped samples in one of three forms: frozen whole blood, isolated PBMCs, or DNA extracted from either of those sample types. Worth noting for this clone: What this receptor recognizes is not known. Within one base of it there is no much larger clone, and no base qualities were kept.

TCRbeta CDR3 regions were amplified from genomic DNA using the immunoSEQ Assay, a bias-controlled multiplex PCR. In the authors' own workflow: The number of nucleated cells in each sample was estimated by amplification of reference gene primers within the assay. Sequence reads were collapsed and filtered to measure the absolute abundance of every unique TCRbeta CDR3 rearrangement. For each sample, productive Simpson clonality was calculated as the square root of Simpson's diversity index over productive rearrangements. Drawn from immuneACCESS, this table holds only the in-frame rearrangements with V and J called that TCRdb kept. Clones are partly lost; checked studies trace under half to an unresolved V gene and leave the rest unexplained. D and trimming come from the DNA, and the V and J calls and clone size come from that table. Here the sample has roughly 88,000 clones; around nine tenths occur a single time. 3.9% of the sample is in the top ten clones.

Input material: peripheral blood. The TCR originated in a woman aged 50 to 60 in a cohort sampled during active COVID-19. Recombination connected TRBV6-1 to TRBJ2-1; 7 bases in the middle match TRBD1. CDR3 loop: CASSEGDRPYNEQFF. The DNA sequence follows: TGTGCCAGCAGTGAGGGGGACAGACCCTACAATGAGCAGTTCTTC.